This is a list of T cell receptor beta chains from one sample in a study of metastatic and nonmetastatic thyroid tumors. MiXCR re-clonotyped the PCR reads for TCRdb. The sample has 60,000 or so clones; about 4% are singletons. The source material was blood. The receptors derive from a female donor with papillary thyroid cancer or a benign thyroid nodule (not recorded which). Some clones in this sample may be carry-over from other donors' samples. Both conserved end residues are part of each CDR3. D genes are given only for firm matches. Some rows have no size entry. The others give once, few or many, or a class for an expanded clone.

many	TRBV5-1	TRBJ2-1	TRBD2	TGCGCCAGCAGCCTATTGGCTAGCGGGAGGAATGAGCAGTTCTTC	CASSLLASGRNEQFF
.	TRBV6-1	TRBJ2-7	TRBD1	TGTGCCAGCAGTGAAACCGGGACAGGGGGCTACGAGCAGTACTTC	CASSETGTGGYEQYF
many	TRBV9	TRBJ1-4	.	TGTGCCAGCAGCGTAGATCGGGGCTCGGGGGAAAAACTGTTTTTT	CASSVDRGSGEKLFF
few	TRBV6-1	TRBJ2-1	TRBD2	TGTGCAACCCGAAAACCGGGACTAGCGGGAGGGCCTTATGAGAAGTTCTTC	CATRKPGLAGGPYEKFF
many	TRBV27	TRBJ2-7	TRBD2	TGTGCCAGCAGTTTATCCGGCGGGAGCTCCTACGAGCAGTACTTC	CASSLSGGSSYEQYF
many	TRBV7-8	TRBJ2-7	TRBD1	TGTGCCAGCAGCTTAGGGGGAACAGGGGGCTTGGAGTACGAGCAGTACTTC	CASSLGGTGGLEYEQYF
.	TRBV18	TRBJ2-2	.	TGTGCCAGCTCACCGGGGGCGGCCCGGGAGCTGTTTTTT	CASSPGAARELFF
many	TRBV19	TRBJ2-6	.	TGTGCCTCCGCAGGCTCTGGGGCCAACGTCCTGACTTTC	CASAGSGANVLTF
many	TRBV4-1	TRBJ1-1	.	TGCGCCAGCAGCCAAGTCGGCACAAACACTGAAGCTTTCTTT	CASSQVGTNTEAFF
.	TRBV24-1	TRBJ2-3	.	TGTGCCCCCAGTGATCCTGACGGCACAGATACTCAGTATTTT	CAPSDPDGTDTQYF
.	TRBV20-1	TRBJ1-1	TRBD1	TGCAGTGCTAGAGACAGGGACAGCTTGAACACTGAAGCTTTCTTT	CSARDRDSLNTEAFF
few	TRBV6-2/TRBV6-3	TRBJ2-7	.	TGTGCCAGCAGTGACTCGAACAAGGGACCTACACCCTACGAGCAGTACTTC	CASSDSNKGPTPYEQYF
many	TRBV18	TRBJ1-1	.	TGTGCCAGCTCACCTACAGCAGATCACACTGAAGCTTTCTTT	CASSPTADHTEAFF
many	TRBV18	TRBJ2-7	.	TGTGCCAGCTCCCGACAGGAGGGGCCCTACGAGCAGTACTTC	CASSRQEGPYEQYF
few	TRBV19	TRBJ1-1	.	TGTGCCACCTGTCAACTGGGGCGCCACACTGAAGCTTTCTTT	CATCQLGRHTEAFF
few	TRBV5-6	TRBJ2-1	TRBD2	TGTGCCAGCAGCTCTCCGGGACTAGCGGGAGGGGGGGGAATCTACAATGAGCAGTTCTTC	CASSSPGLAGGGGIYNEQFF
many	TRBV20-1	TRBJ2-4	TRBD1	TGCAGTGCTTGGGACAGTAAAAACATTCAGTACTTC	CSAWDSKNIQYF
many	TRBV6-1	TRBJ1-2	.	TGTGCCAGCAGTGGCCGGGACATCAACTATGGCTACACCTTC	CASSGRDINYGYTF
many	TRBV19	TRBJ2-7	TRBD2	TGTGCCAGTAGTATAGTACTAGCGGGATCCTACGAGCAGTACTTC	CASSIVLAGSYEQYF
few	TRBV11-1	TRBJ2-3	TRBD2	TGTGCCAGCAGATCCACGCCCAGGACTAGCGGCACAGATACTCAGTATTTT	CASRSTPRTSGTDTQYF
few	TRBV18	TRBJ2-1	.	TGTGCCAGCTCACCAAACTACCGGAATGAGCAGTTCTTC	CASSPNYRNEQFF
.	TRBV5-4	TRBJ2-5	TRBD1	TGTGCCAGCAGCCAGACAGGGGGAGAGACCCAGTACTTC	CASSQTGGETQYF
.	TRBV20-1	TRBJ1-5	.	TGCAGTGCTGGGCGCGGGGGGCATAGCAATCAGCCCCAGCATTTT	CSAGRGGHSNQPQHF
few	TRBV28	TRBJ1-2	TRBD1	TGTGCCAGCAGAGGGACAGGGACGACGGGCTACACCTTC	CASRGTGTTGYTF
many	TRBV2	TRBJ2-6	.	TGTGCCAGCAGTTACGGGACAATGAGCTCTGGGGCCAACGTCCTGACTTTC	CASSYGTMSSGANVLTF
many	TRBV2	TRBJ2-3	TRBD1	TGTGCCAGCAGTTCCCAGGGGGCGGGAGATACGCAGTATTTT	CASSSQGAGDTQYF
few	TRBV12-3/TRBV12-4	TRBJ2-3	.	TGTGCCAGTAAGCGGATAGGCACAGATACGCAGTATTTT	CASKRIGTDTQYF
many	TRBV6-1	TRBJ1-5	.	TGTGCCAGCAGTGAATGGGGGGGGGATCAGCCCCAGCATTTT	CASSEWGGDQPQHF
many	TRBV5-6	TRBJ1-6	.	TGTGCCAGCAGCTTCGGACAGTTCTATAATTCACCCCTCCACTTT	CASSFGQFYNSPLHF